This T cell receptor (beta chain) stems from a study of PD-1 blockade in classical Hodgkin lymphoma. TCRdb keeps only in-frame clones here, not all; method: immunoSEQ multiplex PCR. This sample carries approximately 98,000 clones, roughly nine tenths of them seen once, and the ten largest clones take nearly 20%. The CDR3 sequence is 12 residues long. Germline V CDR1 and CDR2: MDHEN, SYDVKM. V gave up 6 bases and J gave up 7 bases; unmatched junction bases: 2. In every patient, relapse followed autologous stem cell transplantation, while exposure to brentuximab vedotin differed. This clonotype was obtained from a human donor with classical Hodgkin lymphoma. V and J are TRBV28 and TRBJ1-2; 10 bases line up with TRBD1. This specimen was peripheral blood mononuclear cells (PBMCs), taken before the second cycle of nivolumab. CDR3 sequence reads: CASSWTGGGYTF. CDR3 nucleotides: TGTGCCAGCAGCTGGACAGGGGGTGGCTACACCTTC.